The 20 T cell receptor beta chains in this list originate from one sample, sequenced in a study of PD-1 blockade in classical Hodgkin lymphoma. The protocol was immunoSEQ multiplex PCR, while the TCRdb copy is restricted to in-frame clones and leaves out a portion. The data contain 10,000 to 15,000 clones, roughly 84% of them singletons. Relapse was seen in all patients after autologous stem cell transplantation, and brentuximab vedotin exposure was variable. Here the sequenced sample was peripheral blood mononuclear cells (PBMCs), taken at baseline. Every receptor here comes from a human donor with classical Hodgkin lymphoma.

The chain couples TRBV18 to TRBJ2-5; D not certain. Germline CDR1 reads KGHSH; CDR2 reads LQKENI. The CDR3 runs 17 residues. Trimming took 0 bases from V and 5 from J, leaving 19 bases between them. CDR3 amino acids: CASSPPFVILPRETQYF. CDR3 bases: TGTGCCAGCTCACCACCGTTTGTCATACTCCCCAGGGAGACCCAGTACTTC.

The chain joins TRBV20-1 to TRBJ2-5; D unresolved. Per germline, CDR1 DFQATT and CDR2 SNEGSKA (reference sequence). The V and J ends lost 3 bases and 1 base respectively, with 0 bases between them. This CDR3 spans 10 amino acids. The CDR3 loop is CSASQETQYF. Written as DNA, the CDR3 is TGCAGTGCTAGCCAAGAGACCCAGTACTTC.

The J gene is TRBJ1-2, the V gene TRBV27; TRBD1 aligns across 8 bases. Germline values: CDR1 MNHEY, CDR2 SMNVEV (reference sequence). The CDR3 covers 13 residues. J was trimmed by 7 bases and V by 4 bases; bases with no gene match: 5. DNA of the CDR3: TGTGCCAGCAGTTGGCAGGGGGCCTCTGGCTACACCTTC. Its translation: CASSWQGASGYTF.

This clone was found once. This chain connects TRBV9 to TRBJ1-3; D is unresolved. The CDR3 totals 16 residues. The germline V and J ends were trimmed by 4 bases and 3 bases, with 17 bases remaining between them. CDR1 is SGDLS and CDR2 is YYNGEE in the germline V gene. CDR3 loop: CASSRRTGGVGNTIYF. The CDR3 nucleotides are TGTGCCAGCAGCAGACGGACGGGCGGTGTTGGAAACACCATATATTTT. Full variable domain (remainder filled in from reference TRBV9 and TRBJ1-3): DSGVTQTPKHLITATGQRVTLRCSPRSGDLSVYWYQQSLDQGLQFLIQYYNGEERAKGNILERFSAQQFPDLHSELNLSSLELGDSALYFCASSRRTGGVGNTIYFGEGSWLTVV.

The chain has TRBV9 and TRBJ1-6; TRBD1 is a possible D gene (5 bases). CDR3 length: 14 residues. V gave up 0 bases and J gave up 16 bases, with 17 bases separating them. Germline CDR1 is SGDLS and CDR2 is YYNGEE. The CDR3 loop is CASSVAGSGGGLHF. DNA of the CDR3: TGTGCCAGCAGCGTAGCTGGGTCTGGGGGGGGTCTCCACTTT.

The V call is TRBV28, the J call TRBJ1-1; no reliable D call. This CDR3 has 13 amino acids. V was trimmed by 6 bases and J by 5 bases, leaving 13 bases between them. Germline lookup yields CDR1 MDHEN and CDR2 SYDVKM. CDR3 region: CASRPGGWTEAFF. CDR3 nucleotide sequence: TGTGCCAGCAGGCCTGGCGGTTGGACTGAAGCTTTCTTT. Variable domain in full (rest from reference TRBV28 and TRBJ1-1): DVKVTQSSRYLVKRTGEKVFLECVQDMDHENMFWYRQDPGLGLRLIYFSYDVKMKEKGDIPEGYSVSREKKERFSLILESASTNQTSMYLCASRPGGWTEAFFGQGTRLTVV.

The chain joins TRBV28 to TRBJ1-4; 9 bases map to TRBD1. Losses at the gene ends were 2 bases for V and 2 bases for J; bases not matched to a gene: 6. The CDR3 extends over 17 amino acids. The germline gives CDR1 MDHEN, CDR2 SYDVKM. CDR3: CASSLAQGALTNEKLFF. The CDR3 DNA sequence: TGTGCCAGCAGTTTAGCACAGGGGGCTTTGACTAATGAAAAACTGTTTTTT.

The rearrangement joins TRBV7-2 to TRBJ2-7; D not resolved. The CDR3 is 17 residues long. Per the germline V gene, CDR1 is SGHTA and CDR2 is FQGNSA. V was trimmed by 5 bases and J by 9 bases, leaving 29 bases between them. CDR3 sequence: CASSLMPRRYLLRGQYF. CDR3 DNA: TGTGCCAGCAGCCTCATGCCACGACGATATCTTTTACGCGGGCAGTACTTC.

The chain carries TRBV6-5 and TRBJ1-2; TRBD1 aligns across 7 bases. CDR3 length equals 15 residues. Trimming cost V 10 bases and J 4 bases; bases outside gene matches: 15. Germline V CDR1 and CDR2: MNHEY, SVGAGI. CDR3 sequence: CATTRYGTAFYGYTF. The CDR3 bases are TGTGCCACCACTAGGTATGGGACAGCATTCTATGGCTACACCTTC.

This clone was seen more than once but under ten times. The chain couples TRBV7-9 to TRBJ2-1; D is unclear. CDR1 is SEHNR and CDR2 is FQNEAQ in the germline V gene (reference sequence). The ends were cut back, 4 bases at V and 3 bases at J, with 1 base in the middle. CDR3 length: 11 amino acids. CDR3 sequence: CASSYYNEQFF. In DNA form, the CDR3 reads TGTGCCAGCAGCTACTACAATGAGCAGTTCTTC.

The genes are TRBV28 and TRBJ2-3; D is possibly TRBD2 (5 bases). This CDR3 has 15 residues. Germline lookup yields CDR1 MDHEN and CDR2 SYDVKM. The V end was cut by 2 bases, the J end by 4 bases, with 13 bases between. The DNA of the CDR3 is TGTGCCAGCAGTTTAATCAGCGGATTGGCAGATACGCAGTATTTT. Amino acids: CASSLISGLADTQYF.

The V call is TRBV5-8, the J call TRBJ2-2; the match to TRBD2 covers 7 bases. This CDR3 comprises 15 residues. Germline trimming cut 1 base from V and 7 bases from J; bases unmatched to any gene: 7. Germline loops: CDR1 SGHTS, CDR2 YDEGEE. The CDR3 reads CASSLRAGIHGELFF. CDR3 sequence (DNA): TGTGCCAGCAGCTTGAGAGCGGGAATCCACGGGGAGCTGTTTTTT.

The chain joins TRBV7-4 to TRBJ1-5, with D possibly TRBD1 on 5 matching bases. CDR1 SGHVT and CDR2 SQSDAQ come from the germline V gene. The CDR3 is made up of 18 amino acids. The V end lost 5 bases, the J end lost 2 bases, and 22 bases lay between the germline ends. The CDR3, as DNA: TGTGCCAGCAGCCCAGTTAGATACGGGGGTTCGGGCAATCAGCCCCAGCATTTT. Amino acids: CASSPVRYGGSGNQPQHF.

This chain connects TRBV19 to TRBJ2-1; no definite D call. The germline V gene has CDR1 LNHDA and CDR2 SQIVND (reference sequence). The CDR3 length is 13 residues. Between the trimmed V and J ends, which lost 1 base and 7 bases, there was a span of 8 bases. For the CDR3, the DNA is TGTGCCAGTAGTATAGTTCCGGTGAATGAGCAGTTCTTC. Translated: CASSIVPVNEQFF.

The chain joins TRBV10-3 to TRBJ2-1; 8 nucleotides line up with TRBD2. V was clipped by 3 bases and J by 3 bases; unmatched bases: 7. The CDR3 extends over 16 amino acids. CDR1 ENHRY and CDR2 SYGVKD come from the germline V gene. This CDR3 is CAISDNAGGLYNEQFF. CDR3 coding DNA: TGTGCCATCAGTGATAATGCGGGAGGACTCTACAATGAGCAGTTCTTC.

The CDR3 here is CSVVASLVGNEQFF. The CDR3 nucleotides read TGCAGCGTTGTGGCTAGTCTCGTAGGCAATGAGCAGTTCTTC. The rearrangement uses TRBV29-1 and TRBJ2-1, with D unclear. Germline V lookup: CDR1 SQVTM, CDR2 ANQGSEA. CDR3 length: 14 amino acids. Between the trimmed V and J ends, which lost 4 bases and 6 bases, there was a span of 16 bases.

This clone occurred once. V is TRBV4-2 and J is TRBJ2-7; 7 bases map to TRBD1. Germline CDR1 and CDR2: LGHNA and YNFKEQ. The junction had 6 bases not matched to a gene; V was cut back by 0 bases and J by 4 bases. CDR3 length: 15 residues. Here the CDR3 DNA reads TGTGCCAGCAGCCAAGATTCGACAGGGTGGTACGAGCAGTACTTC. This translates into CASSQDSTGWYEQYF.

The chain links TRBV6-6 to TRBJ1-4, with D tentatively TRBD1 (5 bases). The CDR3 runs 14 residues. Trimming stripped 2 bases from V and 6 bases from J, with 10 bases between. CDR1 MNHNY and CDR2 SVGAGI come from the germline V gene (reference sequence). CDR3 nucleotide sequence: TGTGCCAGCAGTTACGCTGGGGGTGATGAAAAACTGTTTTTT. This sequence encodes CASSYAGGDEKLFF.

This sequence joins TRBV18 and TRBJ1-2, with 8 bases lining up with TRBD1. V gave up 3 bases and J gave up 2 bases; unmatched junction bases: 2. This CDR3 is 14 amino acids long. Germline V CDR1 and CDR2: KGHSH, LQKENI. CDR3 residues: CASSPRQGNYGYTF. In DNA, the CDR3 is TGTGCCAGCTCACCTCGACAGGGGAACTATGGCTACACCTTC. The entire variable domain, with the rest obtained from reference TRBV18 and TRBJ1-2, is as follows: NAGVMQNPRHLVRRRGQEARLRCSPMKGHSHVYWYRQLPEEGLKFMVYLQKENIIDESGMPKERFSAEFPKEGPSILRIQQVVRGDSAAYFCASSPRQGNYGYTFGSGTRLTVV.

This sequence joins TRBV25-1 and TRBJ2-7, with 9 bases fitting TRBD2. The CDR3 is 16 amino acids. V lost 3 bases, J lost 7 bases, and 13 bases stayed unmatched. Germline V gene sequence: CDR1 MGHDK, CDR2 SYGVNS. The CDR3 sequence is CASSDGGRASSGEQYF. DNA of the CDR3: TGTGCCAGCAGTGACGGCGGGAGGGCTTCCTCTGGAGAGCAGTACTTC.